A selection of T cell receptor beta chains follows, all from one sample in a study of human T cells and chemical hapten exposure. TCRdb ran MiXCR on the RACE reads and lists one entry per CDR3 protein. The sample records roughly 90,000 distinct CDR3 sequences, 11% being singletons. Sequencing was performed on whole blood, taken in connection with sensitization to the hapten diphenylcyclopropenone (DPC). The source of these receptors is a woman in her 30s with alopecia areata. Some clones in this sample may be carry-over from other donors' samples. CDR3s include the opening cysteine and the closing phenylalanine or tryptophan. The D gene is left open where the match is weak. Size values are once, few and many counts, or a class for expanded clones, and some rows have none.

j_call | v_call | d_call | clone_size | cdr3_aa | cdr3_nt
TRBJ1-1 | TRBV28 | - | - | CASSLIGTKAFF | TGTGCCAGCAGTTTAATCGGGACCAAAGCTTTCTTT
TRBJ2-5 | TRBV7-9 | TRBD2 | many | CASSLPSGVGETQYF | TGTGCCAGCAGTTTGCCTAGCGGGGTAGGAGAGACCCAGTACTTC
TRBJ2-2 | TRBV6-2/TRBV6-3 | - | - | CASSSTPVGTGELFF | TGTGCCAGCAGTTCGACCCCCGTTGGCACCGGGGAGCTGTTTTTT
TRBJ1-1 | TRBV29-1 | - | - | CSVEESNTEAFF | TGCAGCGTTGAAGAGAGTAACACTGAAGCTTTCTTT
TRBJ1-1 | TRBV7-3 | - | many | CASSPQGPNTEAFF | TGTGCCAGCAGCCCCCAGGGGCCGAACACTGAAGCTTTCTTT
TRBJ2-3 | TRBV12-3/TRBV12-4 | - | - | CASSWAMGTDTQYF | TGTGCCAGCAGTTGGGCTATGGGCACAGATACGCAGTATTTT
TRBJ1-1 | TRBV25-1 | TRBD1 | - | CASSIQGSNTEAFF | TGTGCCAGCAGCATACAGGGGTCGAACACTGAAGCTTTCTTT
TRBJ1-2 | TRBV4-2 | TRBD1 | few | CASSRGQGAPTNYGYTF | TGTGCCAGCAGCCGGGGACAGGGGGCCCCTACTAACTATGGCTACACCTTC
TRBJ2-1 | TRBV12-3/TRBV12-4 | - | - | CASSYGGEQFF | TGTGCCAGCAGTTACGGGGGTGAGCAGTTCTTC
TRBJ2-5 | TRBV5-4 | TRBD2 | few | CASSLAASGGARETQYF | TGTGCCAGCAGCTTGGCGGCTAGCGGGGGGGCACGGGAGACCCAGTACTTC
TRBJ2-3 | TRBV10-3 | - | many | CAISEGRTDTQYF | TGTGCCATCAGTGAAGGCCGCACAGATACGCAGTATTTT
TRBJ2-7 | TRBV20-1 | TRBD2 | many | CSARGTSGSDEQYF | TGCAGTGCTCGGGGGACTAGCGGGAGTGACGAGCAGTACTTC
TRBJ2-6 | TRBV20-1 | - | - | CSAATGYSGANVLTF | TGCAGTGCTGCCACAGGGTACAGCGGGGCCAACGTCCTGACTTTC
TRBJ1-3 | TRBV11-2 | - | - | CATRAGGNTIYF | TGTGCCACCCGGGCAGGAGGAAACACCATATATTTT
TRBJ2-2 | TRBV4-2 | TRBD2 | many | CASSPSSGVTGELFF | TGTGCCAGCAGCCCTTCTAGCGGGGTCACCGGGGAGCTGTTTTTT
TRBJ2-2 | TRBV6-2/TRBV6-3 | - | many | CASSYNTGELFF | TGTGCCAGCAGCTACAACACCGGGGAGCTGTTTTTT
TRBJ2-2 | TRBV29-1 | TRBD2 | - | CSGKREGDTGELFF | TGCAGCGGGAAACGGGAGGGTGACACCGGGGAGCTGTTTTTT
TRBJ2-5 | TRBV6-6 | - | once | CASSSTRGARETQYF | TGTGCCAGCAGTTCAACTCGGGGGGCCCGAGAGACCCAGTACTTC
TRBJ2-7 | TRBV4-3 | TRBD2 | many | CASSQIAGLAYEQYF | TGCGCCAGCAGCCAAATAGCGGGACTAGCCTACGAGCAGTACTTC
TRBJ2-5 | TRBV12-3/TRBV12-4 | - | many | CASSPVGTKGETQYF | TGTGCCAGCAGTCCTGTAGGGACCAAGGGAGAGACCCAGTACTTC
TRBJ1-3 | TRBV7-2 | - | - | CASSISGNTIYF | TGTGCCAGCAGCATCAGTGGAAACACCATATATTTT
TRBJ2-7 | TRBV15 | TRBD2 | many | CATSIVAGPPYEQYF | TGTGCCACCAGCATAGTAGCGGGACCACCCTACGAGCAGTACTTC
TRBJ2-1 | TRBV12-3/TRBV12-4 | TRBD2 | - | CASSFGTSLLEQFF | TGTGCCAGCAGTTTCGGGACTAGCCTCCTGGAGCAGTTCTTC
TRBJ2-2 | TRBV24-1 | - | few | CATRSGQLTGELFF | TGTGCCACCAGGAGCGGACAGTTGACCGGGGAGCTGTTTTTT
TRBJ2-7 | TRBV6-5 | TRBD2 | few | CASSYSASGFDSYEQYF | TGTGCCAGCAGTTACTCGGCTAGCGGGTTTGACTCCTACGAGCAGTACTTC
TRBJ1-4 | TRBV7-8 | - | many | CASSTRWGWEKLFF | TGTGCCAGCAGCACCCGTTGGGGCTGGGAAAAACTGTTTTTT
TRBJ2-2 | TRBV29-1 | TRBD2 | many | CSVERSGGVSSELFF | TGCAGCGTTGAAAGAAGCGGGGGGGTCTCTTCGGAGCTGTTTTTT
TRBJ1-5 | TRBV12-3/TRBV12-4 | TRBD1 | few | CASSLLGDSRQPQHF | TGTGCCAGCAGTCTGTTGGGGGACAGTCGTCAGCCCCAGCATTTT
TRBJ2-2 | TRBV9 | - | many | CASSVVGTTGELFF | TGTGCCAGCAGCGTAGTCGGGACAACCGGGGAGCTGTTTTTT
TRBJ1-5 | TRBV7-2 | - | many | CASSQTSNQPQHF | TGTGCCAGCAGCCAAACGAGCAATCAGCCCCAGCATTTT
TRBJ1-6 | TRBV9 | - | - | CASSVEGDNSPLHF | TGTGCCAGCAGCGTAGAGGGCGATAATTCACCCCTCCACTTT
TRBJ1-5 | TRBV7-2 | - | many | CASSLLWGGYQPQHF | TGTGCCAGCAGCTTACTCTGGGGGGGCTATCAGCCCCAGCATTTT
TRBJ1-3 | TRBV6-6 | - | many | CASSYSRGSSGNTIYF | TGTGCCAGCAGTTACTCACGGGGGAGCTCTGGAAACACCATATATTTT
TRBJ2-1 | TRBV6-5 | - | many | CASSYPGQGEQFF | TGTGCCAGCAGTTACCCCGGTCAGGGTGAGCAGTTCTTC
TRBJ1-4 | TRBV7-9 | TRBD1 | few | CASSLPGGFIGEKLFF | TGTGCCAGCAGCTTACCAGGGGGCTTCATCGGGGAAAAACTGTTTTTT
TRBJ1-1 | TRBV12-3/TRBV12-4 | TRBD1 | many | CASSSLTRQGAHTEAFF | TGTGCCAGCAGCTCACTAACCAGACAGGGGGCGCATACTGAAGCTTTCTTT
TRBJ1-5 | TRBV20-1 | - | few | CSARAGDSNQPQHF | TGCAGTGCTAGAGCGGGAGATAGCAATCAGCCCCAGCATTTT